The rows below give T cell receptor beta chains drawn from one sample of a study of PD-1 blockade in classical Hodgkin lymphoma. The table came from immunoSEQ multiplex PCR; TCRdb's copy has only in-frame clones and leaves some out. The table records 15,000 to 20,000 clones, around four fifths of them present only once. The specimen comprised CD4+ T cells from blood, sampled before the fourth cycle of nivolumab. All receptors come from a human donor with classical Hodgkin lymphoma. The CDR3 runs from the conserved cysteine through the conserved F or W. The D gene is left open where the match is weak. Size is stated for part of the rows, as once, few or many counts, or as a class when the clone is expanded.

d_call: NA; clone_size: NA; v_call: TRBV11-3; j_call: TRBJ2-1; cdr3_nt: TGTGCCAGCAGCTTAGAGCAGGACAATGAGCAGTTCTTC; cdr3_aa: CASSLEQDNEQFF
d_call: NA; clone_size: NA; v_call: TRBV29-1; j_call: TRBJ2-7; cdr3_nt: TGCAGCGTTGAAATTGTTGCTTCGGGCGTGCAGTACTTC; cdr3_aa: CSVEIVASGVQYF
d_call: NA; clone_size: NA; v_call: TRBV7-9; j_call: TRBJ2-1; cdr3_nt: TGTGCCAGCAGCTTAAATTCGTACGGAGACTACCGGTTCTTC; cdr3_aa: CASSLNSYGDYRFF
d_call: NA; clone_size: once; v_call: TRBV10-3; j_call: TRBJ2-5; cdr3_nt: TGTGCCATCAGCGGGACTCAAGAGACCCAGTACTTC; cdr3_aa: CAISGTQETQYF
d_call: NA; clone_size: NA; v_call: TRBV28; j_call: TRBJ2-2; cdr3_nt: TGTGCCAGCAGTTTGGGGTTTTCCGGGGAGCTGTTTTTT; cdr3_aa: CASSLGFSGELFF
d_call: TRBD1; clone_size: NA; v_call: TRBV19; j_call: TRBJ2-6; cdr3_nt: TGTGCCAGTAGTATACAGACAGGGTATGGGGCCAACGTCCTGACTTTC; cdr3_aa: CASSIQTGYGANVLTF
d_call: TRBD1; clone_size: NA; v_call: TRBV19; j_call: TRBJ1-5; cdr3_nt: TGTGCCAGTAGTATAGGTGTTCCCTCAGGGGGGCCCCAGCATTTT; cdr3_aa: CASSIGVPSGGPQHF
d_call: NA; clone_size: NA; v_call: TRBV2; j_call: TRBJ2-2; cdr3_nt: TGTGCCAGCAGTGAAGTCAAGAACACCGGGGAGCTGTTTTTT; cdr3_aa: CASSEVKNTGELFF
d_call: NA; clone_size: NA; v_call: TRBV18; j_call: TRBJ1-1; cdr3_nt: TGTGCCAGCTCACCACAAAGGCCGGGGGCTGGCACTGAAGCTTTCTTT; cdr3_aa: CASSPQRPGAGTEAFF
d_call: NA; clone_size: NA; v_call: TRBV7-5; j_call: TRBJ2-5; cdr3_nt: TGTGCCAGAAGCTTAGAGGGGCTAAGCCAAGAGACCCAGTACTTC; cdr3_aa: CARSLEGLSQETQYF
d_call: TRBD1; clone_size: NA; v_call: TRBV28; j_call: TRBJ1-1; cdr3_nt: TGTGCCAGCAGTTTCCGGACAGGGAAGAGGGCATTTGAAGCTTTCTTT; cdr3_aa: CASSFRTGKRAFEAFF
d_call: TRBD2; clone_size: NA; v_call: TRBV19; j_call: TRBJ2-1; cdr3_nt: TGTGCCAGTAGTACCCTTCTAGCGGGGGAGCAGTTCTTC; cdr3_aa: CASSTLLAGEQFF
d_call: TRBD1; clone_size: few; v_call: TRBV19; j_call: TRBJ1-4; cdr3_nt: TGTGCCAGTAGTCCCCAGGGACAGTATAATGAAAAACTGTTTTTT; cdr3_aa: CASSPQGQYNEKLFF
d_call: TRBD1; clone_size: NA; v_call: TRBV28; j_call: TRBJ2-7; cdr3_nt: TGTGCCACGAGGGACAGCCCCTACGAGCAGTACTTC; cdr3_aa: CATRDSPYEQYF
d_call: NA; clone_size: NA; v_call: TRBV6-6; j_call: TRBJ1-1; cdr3_nt: TGTGCCAGCATCATGAGACCGGACAGTGTCCCTTTCTTT; cdr3_aa: CASIMRPDSVPFF
d_call: NA; clone_size: NA; v_call: TRBV7-3; j_call: TRBJ2-5; cdr3_nt: TGTGCCAGCAGCCGAGGACCTCAAGAGACCCAGTACTTC; cdr3_aa: CASSRGPQETQYF